These T cell receptor beta chains were read from a single sample in a study of OX40 agonist ivuxolimab in advanced cancers. Sequenced by immunoSEQ multiplex PCR; TCRdb stores in-frame clones only, minus some. The table lists approximately 90,000 clones, approximately 90% of them singletons. Sample: CD4+ or CD8+ T cells sorted from blood, taken in a trial of the OX40 agonist ivuxolimab. The receptors derive from an adult with an advanced solid tumor such as melanoma, head and neck, liver or kidney cancer. Both conserved end residues are part of each CDR3. Fields, in order: V gene, clone size, D gene, J gene, CDR3 protein, CDR3 DNA. D genes are given only for firm matches. Not all rows give a size; the values are once, few, many and, for expanded clones, a class.

TRBV6-6	.	.	TRBJ1-2	CASSYVQGGGYTF	TGTGCCAGCAGTTACGTGCAGGGAGGCGGCTACACCTTC
TRBV16	.	.	TRBJ2-1	CASSQSRRAEQFF	TGTGCCAGCAGCCAATCTAGGAGGGCTGAGCAGTTCTTC
TRBV27	.	TRBD1	TRBJ2-7	CASSRGLDRVGYEQYF	TGTGCCAGCAGTCGAGGCCTAGACAGGGTAGGGTACGAGCAGTACTTC
TRBV5-4	.	TRBD1	TRBJ1-2	CASSLLTGEGGGYTF	TGTGCCAGCAGCTTGCTGACAGGGGAGGGAGGGGGCTACACCTTC
TRBV29-1	.	.	TRBJ1-4	CSVRLAGAANEKLFF	TGCAGCGTTCGTTTGGCAGGCGCGGCTAATGAAAAACTGTTTTTT
TRBV6-1	once	.	TRBJ2-7	CASSQQTGPYEQYF	TGTGCCAGCAGTCAACAGACGGGCCCCTACGAGCAGTACTTC
TRBV5-4	.	TRBD1	TRBJ1-4	CASSDGTGDYEKLFF	TGTGCCAGCAGCGACGGGACAGGGGATTATGAAAAACTGTTTTTT
TRBV30	.	TRBD1	TRBJ1-6	CAWSGGANSPLHF	TGTGCCTGGTCAGGGGGGGCGAATTCACCCCTCCACTTT
TRBV9	.	.	TRBJ2-1	CASSVEGEHYNEQFF	TGTGCCAGCAGCGTGGAAGGAGAACACTACAATGAGCAGTTCTTC
TRBV7-2	once	.	TRBJ2-1	CASSLGAGQGNEQFF	TGTGCCAGCAGCTTAGGGGCGGGTCAGGGCAATGAGCAGTTCTTC
TRBV5-1	.	TRBD1	TRBJ1-1	CASSAGTEAMSTEAFF	TGCGCCAGCAGCGCCGGGACAGAGGCAATGAGCACTGAAGCTTTCTTT
TRBV19	once	TRBD1	TRBJ1-1	CASSREDRVGNTEAFF	TGTGCCAGTAGTCGGGAGGACAGGGTGGGGAACACTGAAGCTTTCTTT
TRBV11-2	.	.	TRBJ2-3	CASSSRGSDTQYF	TGTGCCAGCAGCTCCCGGGGTTCGGATACGCAGTATTTT
TRBV11-2	few	.	TRBJ2-7	CASSLEQLSSYEQYF	TGTGCCAGCAGCTTAGAACAGCTTTCTTCCTACGAGCAGTACTTC
TRBV7-7	.	.	TRBJ2-1	CASSPSSPNEQFF	TGTGCTAGCAGCCCGAGCTCCCCCAATGAGCAGTTCTTC
TRBV14	.	.	TRBJ2-1	CASSQARDHLYNEQFF	TGTGCCAGCAGCCAAGCTAGGGACCATCTTTACAATGAGCAGTTCTTC
TRBV6-1	once	TRBD1	TRBJ1-2	CASSDFDMTGGGYTF	TGTGCCAGCAGTGATTTCGACATGACAGGGGGTGGCTACACCTTC
TRBV4-2	.	TRBD1	TRBJ1-1	CASSQDTGEFTEAFF	TGTGCCAGCAGCCAAGATACAGGGGAGTTCACTGAAGCTTTCTTT
TRBV2	once	TRBD2	TRBJ2-3	CAGTRGPSTDTQYF	TGTGCCGGGACTAGGGGCCCCAGCACAGATACGCAGTATTTT
TRBV4-1	.	.	TRBJ2-3	CASSQSTDTQYF	TGCGCCAGCAGCCAGAGCACAGATACGCAGTATTTT
TRBV6-5	.	.	TRBJ1-3	CASGAGGAPGNTIYF	TGTGCCAGCGGAGCGGGGGGGGCCCCTGGAAACACCATATATTTT
TRBV5-1	.	.	TRBJ1-1	CASTWEPGTTTEAFF	TGCGCCAGCACTTGGGAACCTGGGACTACCACTGAAGCTTTCTTT
TRBV19	.	.	TRBJ1-5	CASSIDWGVGQPQHF	TGTGCCAGTAGTATAGACTGGGGTGTGGGACAGCCCCAGCATTTT
TRBV5-1	.	.	TRBJ1-2	CASSLTSNYGYTF	TGCGCCAGCAGCTTGACATCTAACTATGGCTACACCTTC
TRBV9	few	TRBD1	TRBJ1-6	CASSAQIGDRVHSPLHF	TGTGCCAGCAGCGCCCAAATTGGGGACAGGGTACATTCACCCCTCCACTTT
TRBV11-3	.	TRBD1	TRBJ2-7	CASSSGTGLYEQYF	TGTGCCAGCAGCTCCGGGACAGGGCTCTACGAGCAGTACTTC
TRBV18	.	.	TRBJ1-5	CASSPETSGAGEPQHF	TGTGCCAGCTCACCGGAGACCTCAGGGGCCGGCGAGCCCCAGCATTTT
TRBV7-2	once	.	TRBJ1-1	CASSLGTDMNTEAFF	TGTGCCAGCAGCTTAGGTACAGACATGAACACTGAAGCTTTCTTT
TRBV23-1	.	.	TRBJ1-6	CASSQSGGAGNSPLHF	TGCGCCAGCAGTCAATCGGGAGGGGCAGGGAATTCACCCCTCCACTTT
TRBV10-3	.	.	TRBJ1-2	CAISAAMDRRFYGYTF	TGTGCCATCAGTGCCGCAATGGACAGACGTTTCTATGGCTACACCTTC
TRBV27	.	.	TRBJ1-2	CASSYGGTRNYGYTF	TGTGCCAGCAGTTACGGAGGTACTAGGAACTATGGCTACACCTTC
TRBV6-5	.	TRBD1	TRBJ2-2	CASSPGQGRGELFF	TGTGCCAGCAGCCCAGGACAGGGGCGCGGGGAGCTGTTTTTT
TRBV18	.	.	TRBJ2-7	CASSPRRGYEQYF	TGTGCCAGCTCACCCCGCCGGGGCTACGAGCAGTACTTC
TRBV10-3	.	.	TRBJ2-5	CAISVSGLPAETQYF	TGTGCCATCAGTGTATCGGGGCTCCCTGCGGAGACCCAGTACTTC
TRBV5-4	.	TRBD2	TRBJ2-5	CASKTSGGPETQYF	TGTGCCAGCAAGACTAGCGGGGGGCCGGAGACCCAGTACTTC
TRBV14	.	.	TRBJ2-5	CASSIISLGGGETQYF	TGTGCCAGCAGCATAATTTCTTTAGGGGGAGGAGAGACCCAGTACTTC
TRBV5-1	once	.	TRBJ1-6	CASSLDRINSPLHF	TGCGCCAGCAGCTTGGACCGGATTAATTCACCCCTCCACTTT
TRBV7-9	once	.	TRBJ2-3	CASSLGQPVHDTQYF	TGTGCCAGCAGCTTAGGACAGCCCGTCCATGATACGCAGTATTTT
TRBV7-9	.	.	TRBJ2-7	CASSPGQTYEQYF	TGTGCCAGCAGCCCTGGACAGACCTACGAGCAGTACTTC
TRBV11-3	.	.	TRBJ2-3	CASSFFRTDTQYF	TGTGCCAGCAGCTTTTTCCGGACAGATACGCAGTATTTT
TRBV7-2	.	.	TRBJ2-1	CASSLVAGSYNEQFF	TGTGCCAGCAGCTTAGTCGCGGGCTCCTACAATGAGCAGTTCTTC
TRBV5-5	.	TRBD1	TRBJ2-2	CASSSSSGGSLTGELFF	TGTGCCAGCAGTTCAAGCTCAGGGGGCTCTTTAACCGGGGAGCTGTTTTTT
TRBV5-4	.	.	TRBJ1-1	CASSFQTNTEAFF	TGTGCCAGCAGCTTCCAGACTAACACTGAAGCTTTCTTT
TRBV6-1	.	.	TRBJ2-1	CASSATGFREQFF	TGTGCCAGCAGTGCGACAGGCTTCCGGGAGCAGTTCTTC
TRBV7-9	once	TRBD1	TRBJ1-5	CASSGDRDNQPQHF	TGTGCCAGCAGCGGGGACAGGGACAATCAGCCCCAGCATTTT
TRBV5-4	.	TRBD1	TRBJ2-2	CASSFPGQGRAGELFF	TGTGCCAGCAGCTTTCCGGGACAGGGTCGAGCCGGGGAGCTGTTTTTT
TRBV30	.	TRBD1	TRBJ1-6	CAWSVRQGSSRPYNSPLHF	TGTGCCTGGAGTGTAAGACAGGGTTCTTCAAGACCCTATAATTCACCCCTCCACTTT
TRBV7-9	.	.	TRBJ1-5	CASSLASRDQPQHF	TGTGCCAGCAGCTTAGCTTCGCGGGATCAGCCCCAGCATTTT
TRBV11-1	.	TRBD1	TRBJ1-1	CASSSRDSWAEAFF	TGTGCCAGCAGCTCCCGGGACAGTTGGGCTGAAGCTTTCTTT
TRBV6-1	.	.	TRBJ2-3	CASSAEGLNTDTQYF	TGTGCCAGCAGTGCCGAGGGGCTAAACACAGATACGCAGTATTTT
TRBV5-6	.	.	TRBJ1-2	CASSFRGGNGYTF	TGTGCCAGCAGCTTTCGAGGAGGCAATGGCTACACCTTC
TRBV5-1	few	.	TRBJ1-1	CASSSQGQNTEAFF	TGCGCCAGCAGCTCACAGGGACAGAACACTGAAGCTTTCTTT
TRBV4-3	.	.	TRBJ1-1	CASSPRALGDTEAFF	TGCGCCAGCAGCCCCAGGGCCCTGGGGGACACTGAAGCTTTCTTT
TRBV7-2	.	.	TRBJ2-5	CASSLVLASRETQYF	TGTGCCAGCAGCTTAGTACTCGCGTCAAGGGAGACCCAGTACTTC
TRBV5-6	.	.	TRBJ1-3	CASSLPADSSSGNTIYF	TGTGCCAGCAGCTTGCCAGCGGACTCAAGCTCTGGAAACACCATATATTTT
TRBV29-1	.	.	TRBJ2-7	CSVVLSHGDYEQYF	TGCAGCGTTGTCTTATCCCACGGGGACTACGAGCAGTACTTC
TRBV15	.	.	TRBJ2-3	CATSRDGGGGTDTQYF	TGTGCCACCAGCAGAGATGGGGGGGGCGGGACAGATACGCAGTATTTT
TRBV7-7	.	.	TRBJ2-1	CASSLSGTSDNEQFF	TGTGCTAGCAGCTTATCCGGGACTTCGGACAATGAGCAGTTCTTC
TRBV7-2	.	TRBD1	TRBJ2-7	CASSFDRGREQYF	TGTGCCAGCAGCTTCGACAGGGGGCGCGAGCAGTACTTC
TRBV28	.	TRBD2	TRBJ2-3	CASSLSGGARTDTQYF	TGTGCCAGCAGCCTTAGCGGGGGGGCCCGCACAGATACGCAGTATTTT